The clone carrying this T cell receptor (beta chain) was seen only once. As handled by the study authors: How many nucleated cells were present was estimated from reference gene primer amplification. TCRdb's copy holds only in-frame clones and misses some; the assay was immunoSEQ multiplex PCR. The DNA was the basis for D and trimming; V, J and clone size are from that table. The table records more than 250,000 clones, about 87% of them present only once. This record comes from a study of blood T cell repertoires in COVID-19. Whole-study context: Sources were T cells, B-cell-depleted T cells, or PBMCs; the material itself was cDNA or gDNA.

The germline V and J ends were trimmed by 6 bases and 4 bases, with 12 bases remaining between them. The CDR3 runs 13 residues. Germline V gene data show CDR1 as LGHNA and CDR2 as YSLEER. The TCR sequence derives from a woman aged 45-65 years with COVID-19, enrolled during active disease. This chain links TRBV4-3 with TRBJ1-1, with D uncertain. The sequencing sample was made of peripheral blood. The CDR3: CASRASATTEAFF. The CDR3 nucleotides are TGCGCCAGCAGAGCGAGCGCTACCACTGAAGCTTTCTTT.